Below, 8 T cell receptor beta chains from the same sample are listed, as sequenced in a study of cytomegalovirus exposure and HLA in healthy donors. Primers for the PCR totalled 60 Vbeta and 13 Jbeta. Sequencing was performed with immunoSEQ multiplex PCR; in TCRdb, only in-frame clones are kept and a portion is missing. This sample has 130,000 to 150,000 clones, with about a tenth found just once. Sequencing input: PBMCs. The receptors stem from a male donor in good health and CMV-seronegative.

The rearrangement links TRBV28 to TRBJ1-4; D perhaps matches TRBD1 (5 bases). This CDR3 region has 14 residues. Germline V gives CDR1 MDHEN, CDR2 SYDVKM. V was pared by 11 bases and J by 3 bases, with 16 bases between. The CDR3 sequence: CAALPGGSNEKLFF. CDR3 bases: TGTGCCGCACTCCCGGGGGGATCTAATGAAAAACTGTTTTTT.

This clone showed up just a few times. This chain connects TRBV10-2 to TRBJ2-5, with 7 bases fitting TRBD2. Germline trimming cut 0 bases from V and 5 bases from J; bases unmatched to any gene: 3. The CDR3 length is 14 residues. Looked up from germline, CDR1 is WSHSY and CDR2 is SAAADI. CDR3 region: CASSESTSSETQYF. The CDR3 region has the DNA TGCGCCAGCAGTGAGTCGACTAGCTCGGAGACCCAGTACTTC.

V gene TRBV5-8 combines with J gene TRBJ1-5, with TRBD1 matching over 8 bases. With V trimmed by 0 bases and J by 1 base, 9 bases remained unmatched. Germline values: CDR1 SGHTS, CDR2 YDEGEE. This CDR3 has 18 residues. As DNA, the CDR3 is TGTGCCAGCAGCTTGGGCTGGGTAGGACAGGGAAGCAATCAGCCCCAGCATTTT. As protein: CASSLGWVGQGSNQPQHF.

Of note for this clone: One end of the junction is discordant with germline, which a read error may explain. The gene calls are TRBV5-4 and TRBJ2-3; TRBD2 agrees at 9 bases. The CDR3 consists of 17 residues. CDR1 and CDR2 (germline): SGHNT, YYREEE (reference sequence). Written as DNA, the CDR3 is TGTGCCAGCAGCTCCATGACTTTGCGGGGGGGCACAGATGCGCAGTATTTT. Its protein is CASSSMTLRGGTDAQYF.

This clone was detected a few times. The V call is TRBV5-5, the J call TRBJ2-7; possibly TRBD1 for D (5 bases). This CDR3 contains 15 residues. The V and J ends lost 4 bases and 3 bases respectively, with 17 bases between them. The germline V gene encodes CDR1 SGHKS and CDR2 YYEKEE (reference sequence). The CDR3, as DNA: TGTGCCAGCAGCCAGACAGAGTACTTGCACTACGAGCAGTACTTC. Protein: CASSQTEYLHYEQYF.

This clone showed up just a few times. The rearrangement uses TRBV19 and TRBJ1-5; the D gene is possibly TRBD1 (5 bases). Trimming pared 8 bases from V and 5 bases from J, leaving 16 bases between. The CDR3 loop spans 14 amino acids. The V gene's germline CDR1 is LNHDA and CDR2 SQIVND (reference sequence). CDR3 region: CASSFGTLDQPQHF. CDR3 DNA sequence: TGTGCCAGTTCCTTCGGGACTCTGGATCAGCCCCAGCATTTT.

This clone was counted between two and nine times. The CDR3 loop reads CASSLGQGAYGYTF. For the CDR3, the DNA is TGTGCCAGCAGCTTAGGACAGGGTGCCTATGGCTACACCTTC. The V gene is TRBV7-9, the J gene TRBJ1-2, with 7 bases lining up with TRBD1. With V trimmed by 1 base and J by 4 bases, 3 bases remained unmatched. This CDR3 contains 14 residues. Germline CDR1 SEHNR, CDR2 FQNEAQ (reference sequence).

V usage is TRBV9 and J usage is TRBJ1-5; the D is unclear. V dropped 3 bases and J dropped 3 bases, with 10 bases sitting between them. Looked up from germline, CDR1 is SGDLS and CDR2 is YYNGEE. The CDR3 runs to 14 residues. The CDR3 DNA sequence: TGTGCCAGCAGCGCAAGGGAGAACAATCAGCCCCAGCATTTT. It codes for CASSARENNQPQHF. The full variable domain, with the rest looked up from reference TRBV9 and TRBJ1-5, is DSGVTQTPKHLITATGQRVTLRCSPRSGDLSVYWYQQSLDQGLQFLIQYYNGEERAKGNILERFSAQQFPDLHSELNLSSLELGDSALYFCASSARENNQPQHFGDGTRLSIL.